This T cell receptor (beta chain) was obtained from a study of PD-1 blockade in classical Hodgkin lymphoma. Study results and caveats: The study found complete responders had baseline diversity similar to newly diagnosed patients. Compared with healthy donors, newly diagnosed patients reportedly showed lower baseline TCR diversity.

To note about this clone: No antigen is known for it.

Only in-frame clones appear in the TCRdb table, and some are missing; sequencing was by immunoSEQ multiplex PCR. The sample records some 43,000 clones, 86% being singletons. Germline values: CDR1 SGDLS, CDR2 YYNGEE. Trimming at V came to 10 bases and at J to 9 bases, leaving 17 bases not matched to a gene. This CDR3 is 15 amino acids long. There was relapse after autologous stem cell transplantation in every patient, and there was variation in brentuximab vedotin exposure. Sequenced here: peripheral blood mononuclear cells (PBMCs), sampled before the second cycle of nivolumab. This clonotype was obtained from a human donor with classical Hodgkin lymphoma. This chain connects TRBV9 to TRBJ1-3; 9 bases match TRBD1. The chain's CDR3 is CASDRGVLQGGTIYF. The CDR3 nucleotides read TGTGCCTCAGACAGGGGGGTCCTCCAGGGTGGCACCATATATTTT.